The T cell receptor beta chain described here comes from a study of OX40 agonist ivuxolimab in advanced cancers. Study information: Ivuxolimab was delivered to patients intravenously every 2 weeks at doses spanning 0.01 to 10 mg/kg.

Trimming took 4 bases from V and 1 from J; bases not matched to a gene: 15. The CDR3 sequence is 19 residues long. The protocol was immunoSEQ multiplex PCR, while the TCRdb copy is restricted to in-frame clones and leaves out a portion. This sample has about 46,000 clones; about 91% occur once, and the top ten carry roughly 4.4%. This TCR came from an adult with an advanced solid tumor such as melanoma, head and neck, liver or kidney cancer. This chain links TRBV23-1 with TRBJ2-3; TRBD2 matches at 9 bases. TRBV23-1 is placed among ORFs of uncertain function. Sequencing used CD4+ or CD8+ T cells sorted from blood, obtained in a trial of the OX40 agonist ivuxolimab. The CDR3 sequence: CASSPGAGGGYQGTDTQYF. In nucleotides, the CDR3 is TGCGCCAGCAGTCCAGGCGCGGGAGGGGGTTATCAGGGCACAGATACGCAGTATTTT.